This T cell receptor (beta chain) was profiled in a study of radiotherapy plus CTLA-4 blockade in lung cancer. Study in general: Among patients, over 15% showed objective responses, and 31% had disease control. Findings and caveats of the study: Interferon-beta and early blood T cell clone dynamics reportedly predicted response best. In blood, after radiotherapy plus ipilimumab, tumor-derived TCR clones expanded.

The table came from immunoSEQ multiplex PCR; TCRdb's copy has only in-frame clones and leaves some out. The sample contains approximately 73,000 clones, 80% to 90% of which appear only once. Germline values: CDR1 SGHDT, CDR2 YYEEEE. V lost 0 bases and J 4 bases, leaving 8 bases between the germline ends. The CDR3 sequence is 13 residues long. Of note for this clone: Its specificity is not known.

This sequence was found in a human donor with non-small cell lung cancer that progressed on radiotherapy plus ipilimumab. The chain links TRBV5-6 to TRBJ2-7; D ambiguous. The specimen comprised peripheral blood, sampled from a patient treated with radiotherapy plus ipilimumab. Here the CDR3 reads CASSLGRLYEQYV. The CDR3 nucleotides are TGTGCCAGCAGCTTGGGGCGGTTATACGAGCAGTACGTC.